This T cell receptor beta chain was captured by sequencing in a study of blood T cell repertoires in COVID-19. Whole-study context: T cells, B-cell-depleted T cells, or PBMCs supplied cDNA or gDNA.

Profiled with immunoSEQ multiplex PCR; TCRdb holds only in-frame clones, not every one. Here the sample spans tens of thousands of clones, roughly 88% being singletons. This clone has just one count. Sequenced material: peripheral blood. The clonotype comes from an elderly man with active or convalescent COVID-19.

The CDR3 sequence: CASSLAGTGGSYEQYF. CDR3 nucleotide sequence: TGTGCCAGCAGCTTGGCCGGGACAGGGGGCAGCTACGAGCAGTACTTC. This chain links TRBV5-6 with TRBJ2-7, with 12 bases matching TRBD1. Germline trimming cut 0 bases from V and 3 bases from J; bases unmatched to any gene: 4. CDR1 is SGHDT, CDR2 YYEEEE, per germline. The CDR3 runs to 16 residues.